This note documents a single T cell receptor (beta chain) sequence. Its target is unknown. The data were taken from a study of T cells in localized non-small cell lung cancer. The assay was immunoSEQ multiplex PCR, and TCRdb's table has in-frame clones only and misses some. The sample comprises tens of thousands of clones, roughly 84% of which are singletons, and approximately 15% rests with the top ten. The CDR3 runs to 15 residues. Germline-derived CDR1 and CDR2 are MDHEN and SYDVKM. The ends lost 5 bases at V and 4 bases at J; junction bases unmatched: 7. The study's findings and limits: Sequencing involved a lone tumor region, leaving heterogeneity possible. The study linked higher blood T cell density to longer overall survival. The study found T cell clonality highest in uninvolved adjacent lung, above tumor. When the top 100 tumor clones were examined, a median approximately 59 of them also appeared in the adjacent lung, which was paired and uninvolved.

This specimen consisted of PBMCs, obtained before any cancer treatment. This clonotype was obtained from a woman aged 40 to 75 with stage II squamous cell lung carcinoma. J is TRBJ2-2 and V is TRBV28, with 7 bases identical to TRBD2. The CDR3 nucleotides read TGTGCCAGCAGTACGGGGGGAGTAGGCACCGGGGAGCTGTTTTTT. It is translated as CASSTGGVGTGELFF.